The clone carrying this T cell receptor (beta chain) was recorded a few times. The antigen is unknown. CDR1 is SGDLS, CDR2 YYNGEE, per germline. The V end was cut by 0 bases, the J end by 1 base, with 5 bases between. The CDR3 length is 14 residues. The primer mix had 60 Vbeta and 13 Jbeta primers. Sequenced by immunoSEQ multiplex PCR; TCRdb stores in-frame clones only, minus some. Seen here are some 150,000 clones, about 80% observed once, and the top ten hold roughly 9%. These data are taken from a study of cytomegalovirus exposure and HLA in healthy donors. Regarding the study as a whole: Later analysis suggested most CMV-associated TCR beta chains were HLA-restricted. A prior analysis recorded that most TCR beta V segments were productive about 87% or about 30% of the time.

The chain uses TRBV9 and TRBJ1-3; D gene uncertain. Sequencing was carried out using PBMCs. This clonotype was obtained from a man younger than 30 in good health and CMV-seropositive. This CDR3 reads CASSVDLSGNTIYF. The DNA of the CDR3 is TGTGCCAGCAGCGTAGATCTTTCTGGAAACACCATATATTTT.